The entry below gives a single TCR beta chain sequence along with its context. The antigen is undetermined. Measured with immunoSEQ multiplex PCR; TCRdb has only the in-frame clones, and not every one. The data show more than 75,000 clones, with about nine tenths seen just once and around 1.5% held by the top ten. These data are taken from a study of T cell responses to AZD1222 COVID-19 vaccine. General study findings and limits: Two doses of AZD1222 preceded a rise in Spike-specific TCR breadth and depth.

The TCR sequence derives from an adult in good health. This sample comprised peripheral blood, obtained on day 0 of AZD1222 vaccination.

CDR3 loop: CAWGRGTEAFF. The DNA of the CDR3 is TGTGCCTGGGGGAGGGGCACTGAAGCTTTCTTT. The chain employs TRBV30 and TRBJ1-1; D possibly corresponds to TRBD1 (5 bases). Looked up from germline, CDR1 is GTSNPN and CDR2 is SVGIG (reference sequence). This CDR3 has 11 residues. Deletions cut 5 bases from V and 4 bases from J, with 8 bases between.